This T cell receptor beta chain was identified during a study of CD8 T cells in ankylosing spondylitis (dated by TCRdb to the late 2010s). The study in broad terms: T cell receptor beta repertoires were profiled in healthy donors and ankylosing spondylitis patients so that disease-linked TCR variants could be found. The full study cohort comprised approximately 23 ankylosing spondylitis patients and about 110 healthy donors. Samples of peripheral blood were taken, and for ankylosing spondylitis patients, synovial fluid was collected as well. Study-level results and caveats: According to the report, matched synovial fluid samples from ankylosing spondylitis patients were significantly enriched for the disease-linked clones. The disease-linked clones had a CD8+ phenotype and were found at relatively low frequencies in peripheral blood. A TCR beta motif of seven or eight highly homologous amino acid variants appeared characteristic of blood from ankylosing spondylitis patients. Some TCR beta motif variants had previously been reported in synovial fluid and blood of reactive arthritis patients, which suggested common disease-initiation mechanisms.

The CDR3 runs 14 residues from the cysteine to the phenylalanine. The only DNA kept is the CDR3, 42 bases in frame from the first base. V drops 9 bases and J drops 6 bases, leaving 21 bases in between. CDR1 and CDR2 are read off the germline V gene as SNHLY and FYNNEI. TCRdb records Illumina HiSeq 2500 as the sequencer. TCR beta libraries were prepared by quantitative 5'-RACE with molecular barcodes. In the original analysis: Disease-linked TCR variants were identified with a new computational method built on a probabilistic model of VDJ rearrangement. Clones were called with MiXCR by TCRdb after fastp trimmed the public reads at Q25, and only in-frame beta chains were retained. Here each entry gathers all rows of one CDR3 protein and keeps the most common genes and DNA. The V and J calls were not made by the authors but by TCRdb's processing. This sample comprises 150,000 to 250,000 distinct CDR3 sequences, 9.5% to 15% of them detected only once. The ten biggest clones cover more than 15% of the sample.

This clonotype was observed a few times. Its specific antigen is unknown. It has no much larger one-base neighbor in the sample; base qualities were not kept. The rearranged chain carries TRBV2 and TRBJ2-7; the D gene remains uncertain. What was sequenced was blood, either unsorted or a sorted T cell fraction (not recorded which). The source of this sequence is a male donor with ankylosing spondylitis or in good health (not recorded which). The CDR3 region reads CASSAAYTPPEQYF. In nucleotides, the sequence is TGTGCCAGTTCTGCGGCGTATACTCCCCCCGAGCAGTACTTC.